This TCR beta chain emerged from a study of vaccination and CD4 T cells after COVID-19. This CDR3 comprises 15 residues. Germline V gene sequence: CDR1 SEHNR, CDR2 FQNEAQ (reference sequence). Unmatched junction bases numbered 9, after V lost 6 bases and J lost 5 bases. TCRdb re-analysed the PCR reads in MiXCR, keeping a single row per CDR3 protein. The sample holds some 40,000 distinct CDR3 sequences, approximately 40% seen once. Time point meaning: late sampling 161 to 241 days after vaccination in three convalescent patients. The sample in question was CD4+ T cells from blood, obtained about 7 months after SARS-CoV-2 vaccination. This sequence was found in a human donor who had recovered from COVID-19. The chain has TRBV7-9 and TRBJ2-2, with 7 bases identical to TRBD2. CDR3 coding DNA: TGTGCCAGCAGTCATTCCCTGGGGGGGACCGGGGAGCTGTTTTTT. Translating it yields CASSHSLGGTGELFF. Together with reference TRBV7-9 and TRBJ2-2, the CDR3 gives the full variable domain: DTGVSQNPRHKITKRGQNVTFRCDPISEHNRLYWYRQTLGQGPEFLTYFQNEAQLEKSRLLSDRFSAERPKGSFSTLEIQRTEQGDSAMYLCASSHSLGGTGELFFGEGSRLTVL.